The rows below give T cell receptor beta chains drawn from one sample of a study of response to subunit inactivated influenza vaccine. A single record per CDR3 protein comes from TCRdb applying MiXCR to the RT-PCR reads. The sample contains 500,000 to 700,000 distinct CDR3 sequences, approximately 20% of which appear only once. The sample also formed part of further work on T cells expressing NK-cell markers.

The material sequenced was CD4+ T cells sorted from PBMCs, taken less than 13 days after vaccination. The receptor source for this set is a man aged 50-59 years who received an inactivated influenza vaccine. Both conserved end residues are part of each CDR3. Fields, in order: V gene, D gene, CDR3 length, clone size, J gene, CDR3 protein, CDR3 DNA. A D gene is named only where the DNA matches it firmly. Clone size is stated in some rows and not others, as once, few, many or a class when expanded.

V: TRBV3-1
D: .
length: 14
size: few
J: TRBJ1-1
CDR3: CASSQARYNTEAFF
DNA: TGTGCCAGCAGCCAAGCTAGGTATAACACTGAAGCTTTCTTT

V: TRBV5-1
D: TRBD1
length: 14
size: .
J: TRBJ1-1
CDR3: CASSWTGQNTEAFF
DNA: TGCGCCAGCAGCTGGACAGGACAGAACACTGAAGCTTTCTTT

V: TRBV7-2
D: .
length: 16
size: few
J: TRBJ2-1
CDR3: CASSPQRGSSYNEQFF
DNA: TGTGCCAGCAGCCCCCAGAGGGGGAGCTCCTACAATGAGCAGTTCTTC

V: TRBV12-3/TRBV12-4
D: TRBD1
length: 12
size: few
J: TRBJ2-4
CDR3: CASRGQGDIQYF
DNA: TGTGCCAGCAGGGGACAGGGGGACATTCAGTACTTC

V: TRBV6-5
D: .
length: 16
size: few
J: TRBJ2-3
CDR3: CASSYSGGRSTDTQYF
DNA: TGTGCCAGCAGTTACTCCGGGGGCCGTAGCACAGATACGCAGTATTTT

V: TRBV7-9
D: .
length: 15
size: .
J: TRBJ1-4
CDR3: CASSLEGTGNEKLFF
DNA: TGTGCCAGCAGCTTAGAGGGGACGGGTAATGAAAAACTGTTTTTT

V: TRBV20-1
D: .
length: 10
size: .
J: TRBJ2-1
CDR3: CSARESGQFF
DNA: TGCAGTGCTAGAGAGAGTGGGCAGTTCTTC

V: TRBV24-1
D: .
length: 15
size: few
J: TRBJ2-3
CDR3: CATSGRQISTDTQYF
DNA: TGTGCCACCAGTGGCCGACAGATTAGCACAGATACGCAGTATTTT

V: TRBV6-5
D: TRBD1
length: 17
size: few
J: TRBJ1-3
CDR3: CASSYDLKGASGNTIYF
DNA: TGTGCCAGCAGTTACGACCTCAAGGGGGCTAGTGGAAACACCATATATTTT

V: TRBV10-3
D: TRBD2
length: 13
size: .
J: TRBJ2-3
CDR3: CAVGTIPTDTQYF
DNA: TGTGCCGTCGGGACTATACCCACAGATACGCAGTATTTT

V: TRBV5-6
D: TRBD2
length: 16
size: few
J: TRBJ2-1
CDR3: CASSLVGTSGRNEQFF
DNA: TGTGCCAGCAGCTTGGTTGGGACTAGCGGGAGGAATGAGCAGTTCTTC

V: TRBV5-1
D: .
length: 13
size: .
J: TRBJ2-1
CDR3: CASSLQGHGEQFF
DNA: TGCGCCAGCAGCTTACAGGGTCATGGGGAGCAGTTCTTC

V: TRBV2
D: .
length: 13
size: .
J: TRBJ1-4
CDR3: CASRAVGTEKLFF
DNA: TGTGCCAGCAGGGCCGTTGGGACTGAAAAACTGTTTTTT

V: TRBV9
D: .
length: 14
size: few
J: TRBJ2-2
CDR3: CASSVAGYGGELFF
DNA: TGTGCCAGCAGCGTTGCCGGATATGGCGGGGAGCTGTTTTTT

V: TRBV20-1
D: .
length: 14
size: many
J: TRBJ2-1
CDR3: CSASTDGGLGEQFF
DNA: TGCAGTGCCTCGACCGACGGGGGGCTGGGTGAGCAGTTCTTC

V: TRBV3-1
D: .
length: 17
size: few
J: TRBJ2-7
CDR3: CASSQGAAGTFSYEQYF
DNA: TGTGCCAGCAGCCAAGGTGCCGCGGGTACCTTCTCCTACGAGCAGTACTTC

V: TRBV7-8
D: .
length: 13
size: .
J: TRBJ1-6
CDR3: CARSEGRNSPLHF
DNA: TGTGCCAGAAGTGAAGGGAGGAATTCACCCCTCCACTTT

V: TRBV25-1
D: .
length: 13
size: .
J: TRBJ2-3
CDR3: CASSVFGTDTQYF
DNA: TGTGCCAGCAGTGTGTTCGGCACAGATACGCAGTATTTT

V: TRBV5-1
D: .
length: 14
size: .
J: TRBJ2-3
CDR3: CASKVLMSTDTQYF
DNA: TGCGCCAGCAAGGTATTAATGAGCACAGATACGCAGTATTTT

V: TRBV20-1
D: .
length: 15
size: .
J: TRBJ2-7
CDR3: CSARAMGRNGDEQYF
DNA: TGCAGTGCTAGAGCGATGGGGAGGAACGGGGACGAGCAGTACTTC

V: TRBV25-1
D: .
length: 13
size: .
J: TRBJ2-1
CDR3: CAISEGVYNEQFF
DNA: TGTGCCATCTCCGAGGGGGTCTACAATGAGCAGTTCTTC

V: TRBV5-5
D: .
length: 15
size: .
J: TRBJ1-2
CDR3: CASSLDAGGAGGYTF
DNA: TGTGCCAGCAGCCTAGATGCGGGGGGCGCGGGTGGCTACACCTTC